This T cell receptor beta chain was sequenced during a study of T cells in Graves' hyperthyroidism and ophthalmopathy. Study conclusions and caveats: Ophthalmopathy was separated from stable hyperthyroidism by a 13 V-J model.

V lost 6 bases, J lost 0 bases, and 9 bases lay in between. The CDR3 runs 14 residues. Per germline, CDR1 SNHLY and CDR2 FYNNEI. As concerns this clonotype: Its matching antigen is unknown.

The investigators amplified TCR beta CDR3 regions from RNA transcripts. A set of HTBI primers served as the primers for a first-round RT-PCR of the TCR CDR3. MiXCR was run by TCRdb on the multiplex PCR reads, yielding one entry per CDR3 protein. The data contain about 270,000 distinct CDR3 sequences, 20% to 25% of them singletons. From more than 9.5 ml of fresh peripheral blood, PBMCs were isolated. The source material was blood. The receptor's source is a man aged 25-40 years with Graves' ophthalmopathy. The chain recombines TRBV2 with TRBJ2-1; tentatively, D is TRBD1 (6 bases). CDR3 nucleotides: TGTGCCAGCAGGACAGGTCTCTCCTACAATGAGCAGTTCTTC. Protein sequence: CASRTGLSYNEQFF. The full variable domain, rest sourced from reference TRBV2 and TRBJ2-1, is EPEVTQTPSHQVTQMGQEVILRCVPISNHLYFYWYRQILGQKVEFLVSFYNNEISEKSEIFDDQFSVERPDGSNFTLKIRSTKLEDSAMYFCASRTGLSYNEQFFGPGTRLTVL.